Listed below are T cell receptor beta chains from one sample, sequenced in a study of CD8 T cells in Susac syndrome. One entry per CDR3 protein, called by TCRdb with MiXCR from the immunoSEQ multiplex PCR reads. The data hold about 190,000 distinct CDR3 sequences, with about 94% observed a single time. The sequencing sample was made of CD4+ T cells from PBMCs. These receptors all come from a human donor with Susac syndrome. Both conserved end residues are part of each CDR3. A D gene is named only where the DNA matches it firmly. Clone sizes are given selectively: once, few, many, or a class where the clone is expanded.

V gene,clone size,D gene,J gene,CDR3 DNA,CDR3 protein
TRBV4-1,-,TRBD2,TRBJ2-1,TGCGCCAGCAGCCAAGGAGGGCCTAGCGGGGGGGCCGGGTCCTACAATGAGCAGTTCTTC,CASSQGGPSGGAGSYNEQFF
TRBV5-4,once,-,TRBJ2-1,TGTGCCAGCAGCCCTTTAAAGGGGGGACATGAGCAGTTCTTC,CASSPLKGGHEQFF
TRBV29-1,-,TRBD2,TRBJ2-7,TGCAGCGTGGGACTAGCGGGGGGGCCTCTTCCCTACGAGCAGTACTTC,CSVGLAGGPLPYEQYF
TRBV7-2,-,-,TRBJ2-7,TGTGCCAGCAACTTTCGGGGGACTCACGAGCAGTACTTC,CASNFRGTHEQYF
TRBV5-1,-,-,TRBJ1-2,TGCGCCAGCAGCTTTATCAGCAACTATGGCTACACCTTC,CASSFISNYGYTF
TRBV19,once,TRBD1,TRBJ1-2,TGTGCCAGTAGTCCGGACAGGGGGCTTGTTGGCTACACCTTC,CASSPDRGLVGYTF
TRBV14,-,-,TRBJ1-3,TGTGCCAGCAGCCAAGTAATAGGAAACACCATATATTTT,CASSQVIGNTIYF
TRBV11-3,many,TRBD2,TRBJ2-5,TGTGCCAGCAGCTTAGGGAGTCGGGGGGGCCGACGGGAGACCCAGTACTTC,CASSLGSRGGRRETQYF
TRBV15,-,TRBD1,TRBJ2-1,TGTGCCACCAGCAGAGATCCCACAGGGGCGAGTGATGAGCAGTTCTTC,CATSRDPTGASDEQFF
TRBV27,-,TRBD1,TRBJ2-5,TGTGCCAGCAGAATGACAGGGTCAGAGACCCAGTACTTC,CASRMTGSETQYF
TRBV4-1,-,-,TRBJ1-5,TGCGCCAGCAGCCAAAGGTTAGGACAGTCTGATCAGCCCCAGCATTTT,CASSQRLGQSDQPQHF
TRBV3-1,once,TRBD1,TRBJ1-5,TGTGCCAGCAGCCAAGGCCGGGACAGGCAAAGAGGGCAGCCCCAGCATTTT,CASSQGRDRQRGQPQHF
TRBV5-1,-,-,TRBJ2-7,TGCGCCAGCAGCCCAGGGTTAAGCTACGAGCAGTACTTC,CASSPGLSYEQYF
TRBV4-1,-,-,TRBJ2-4,TGCGCCAGCAGCCAAGATCAATTATCCCAGTTCGGAAACATTCAGTACTTC,CASSQDQLSQFGNIQYF
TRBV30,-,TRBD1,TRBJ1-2,TGTGCCTGTCAGGGGGCGGGCTACACCTTC,CACQGAGYTF
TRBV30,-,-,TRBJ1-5,TGTGCCTGGACTGGTCATCGGGGCAATCAGCCCCAGCATTTT,CAWTGHRGNQPQHF
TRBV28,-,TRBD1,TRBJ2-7,TGTGCCAGCAGTTCCTTACGACGGGACAGAAGCCTTAGGCAGTACTTC,CASSSLRRDRSLRQYF